The 7 T cell receptor beta chains presented below share a single source sample, sequenced in a study of tissue T cells after allogeneic stem cell transplantation. The method was immunoSEQ multiplex PCR; TCRdb's version includes in-frame clones alone and lacks a portion of them. The data contain 48,000 or so clones, roughly four fifths of them singletons. Sequenced material: sorted cells pooled from one or two spleens. Every receptor here comes from a pool of C57BL/6 mice in good health.

For this clone: All gene names here are mouse names. The DNA ends 1 residue before the CDR3 does, and the rest of the CDR3 is filled in from the germline J gene. V gene TRBV17 combines with J gene TRBJ1-4; no firm D call. V was cut by 0 bases and J by 4 bases, with 6 bases left in between. The V gene's germline CDR1 is MNHDT and CDR2 YYDKIL. The CDR3 is 14 residues long. The CDR3 sequence: CASSRDNSNERLFF. Incomplete CDR3 DNA: TGTGCTAGCAGTAGAGATAACAGCAACGAAAGATTATTT.

As for this clone: The listed genes are named as in mouse. The read ends 1 residue early relative to the CDR3; the germline J gene fills the gap. This sequence joins TRBV12-1 and TRBJ1-3; D is unclear. Germline values: CDR1 SGHSN, CDR2 HYEKVE. Deletions cut 2 bases from V and 0 bases from J, with 7 bases between. The CDR3 spans 14 residues. The CDR3 region is CASSPSNSGNTLYF. The sequenced part of the CDR3 DNA is TGTGCCAGCTCTCCCTCGAATTCTGGAAATACGCTCTAT.

Regarding this clone: The gene symbols are mouse symbols. Sequencing ends 1 residue short of the CDR3 end; the germline J gene provides the rest. V usage is TRBV26 and J usage is TRBJ1-4; D perhaps matches TRBD1 (5 bases). V was trimmed by 2 bases and J by 0 bases, leaving 10 bases between them. In germline, CDR1 is KGHPV, CDR2 FQNQEV (reference sequence). CDR3 size: 16 residues. The covered CDR3 bases are TGTGCCAGCAGTCTGCCAGGGTTAATTTCCAACGAAAGATTATTT. Its translation: CASSLPGLISNERLF. The CDR3 in its entirety is CASSLPGLISNERLFF.

With respect to this clone: Gene names follow the mouse nomenclature. The CDR3 is cut off 1 residue early in the read; its end comes from the germline J gene. The chain uses TRBV14 and TRBJ2-2; 8 nucleotides align to TRBD1. This CDR3 is 15 amino acids long. Germline CDR1 reads SGHDT; CDR2 reads FRDEAV. The trim removed 2 bases at V and 3 bases at J, leaving 3 bases unmatched. The DNA read from the CDR3 is TGTGCCAGCAGTTTACCACAGGGGGACACCGGGCAGCTCTAC. As protein: CASSLPQGDTGQLY. The entire CDR3 protein reads CASSLPQGDTGQLYF. Based on the CDR3 plus reference TRBV14 and TRBJ2-2, the full variable domain is EAGVTQSPRYAVLQEGQAVSFWCDPISGHDTLYWYQQPRDQGPQLLVYFRDEAVIDNSQLPSDRFSAVRPKGTNSTLKIQSAKQGDTATYLCASSLPQGDTGQLYFGEGSKLTVL.

This clone turned up a few times. The listed genes are named as in mouse. Coverage ceases 1 residue before the CDR3 finishes, and the germline J gene fills in the end. The V call is TRBV1, the J call TRBJ1-5; 10 positions agree with TRBD1. V was clipped by 2 bases and J by 3 bases; unmatched bases: 1. The CDR3 sequence is 15 residues long. The germline gives CDR1 NSQYPW, CDR2 LRSPGD (reference sequence). CDR3 bases read: TGCACCTGCAGTGCATGGGACAGGGGCAACCAGGCTCCGCTT. It yields the protein CTCSAWDRGNQAPL. The CDR3 in its entirety is CTCSAWDRGNQAPLF.

This clone turned up a few times. The gene symbols are mouse symbols. The read ends 1 residue before the CDR3 terminus; that terminus is restored from the germline J gene. The same CDR3 is also encoded by other DNA sequences in this sample. This chain connects TRBV31 to TRBJ2-7; D remains unclear. Trimming shortened V by 0 bases and J by 6 bases, and 3 bases separated the two germline ends. The germline gives CDR1 GKSSPN, CDR2 SITVG. The CDR3 is 10 amino acids. Here the CDR3 reads CAWSLGEQYF. The sequenced CDR3 bases are TGTGCCTGGAGTCTAGGTGAACAGTAC.

As for this clone: Here the gene names and germline are mouse. The DNA ends 1 residue before the CDR3 does, and the rest of the CDR3 is filled in from the germline J gene. The chain uses TRBV13-1 and TRBJ1-1, with D possibly TRBD1 on 5 matching bases. Germline V gene sequence: CDR1 NSHNY, CDR2 SYGAGN. The CDR3 spans 14 residues. V was cut by 0 bases and J by 0 bases, with 6 bases left in between. The sequenced part of the CDR3 DNA is TGTGCCAGCAGTGATGGGACAACAAACACAGAAGTCTTC. Protein product: CASSDGTTNTEVF. The whole CDR3 sequence is CASSDGTTNTEVFF.